The clone carrying this TCR beta chain was seen at least ten times. The V gene's germline CDR1 is MNHEY and CDR2 SMNVEV (reference sequence). The CDR3 runs to 15 residues. V lost 6 bases, J lost 1 base, and 5 bases stayed unmatched. The record originates from a study of Graves' ophthalmopathy and Graves' hyperthyroidism. CDR3 regions of TCR beta were amplified from RNA transcripts. First-round RT-PCR used HTBI primers; second-round multiplex PCR followed. TCRdb reanalysed the multiplex PCR reads using MiXCR and keeps one entry per CDR3 protein. The repertoire holds about 500,000 distinct CDR3 sequences, with approximately 14% as singletons.

This chain links TRBV27 with TRBJ1-5; 8 nucleotides align to TRBD1. Sequencing was performed on blood. This TCR came from a woman in her thirties with Graves' ophthalmopathy. This CDR3 is CASSQGQGSNQPQHF. CDR3 bases: TGTGCCAGCAGCCAAGGACAGGGAAGCAATCAGCCCCAGCATTTT.